This T cell receptor beta chain was observed in a study of T-cell reconstitution after alpha-beta-depleted transplantation in children. Unique molecular identifiers were built into the TCRbeta library. TCRdb re-called the PCR reads with MiXCR, one entry per CDR3 protein. This table holds about 980,000 distinct CDR3 sequences, roughly 31% found once. Germline loops: CDR1 MNHEY, CDR2 SVGAGI. The CDR3 spans 12 residues. The V end was cut by 5 bases, the J end by 5 bases, with 10 bases between. This clonotype was found a few times. Its antigen is undetermined. Overall study results and limits: Certain patients had high TCRbeta diversity at day 60, and it came from recipient T cells and thymic progenitors that survived. It was newly produced T cells that mostly accounted for T-cell counts and diversity one year after transplant. The origin of alpha-beta T cells about two months after transplant was reportedly several hundred expanded graft clones.

This TCR came from a boy under three years old who had a stem cell transplant for SCID, so the T cells may come from the graft donor. This chain links TRBV6-5 with TRBJ2-7; possible D gene TRBD2, 6 bases. The source material was PBMCs, mostly from graft donor cells, sampled 360 days after TCRalphabeta/CD19-depleted stem cell transplant. As DNA, the CDR3 is TGTGCCAGCAGTCCCGGAGGGGACGAGCAGTACTTC. It yields the protein CASSPGGDEQYF.